These 20 T cell receptor beta chains originate from one sample sequenced in a study of CD8+CD57+ T cells in acquired aplastic anemia. Patients selected for sequencing had displayed CD8+CD57+ cell expansion by flow cytometry. TCR beta VDJ and CDR3 were profiled, and genomic DNA was the template. TCRdb analysed the reads with MiXCR anew, one entry per CDR3 protein. In the table there are about 190,000 distinct CDR3 sequences, roughly half of which are singletons. Input material: sorted CD4+, CD8+, or CD8+CD57+ T cells (not recorded which) from PBMCs. The receptors derive from a human donor with aplastic anemia.

About this clonotype itself: Being one base from a much bigger clone, this may be a read error. The V and J genes are TRBV4-1 and TRBJ2-2, with no clear D. V lost 2 bases and J lost 7, with 8 bases in between. The CDR3 is 13 residues long. CDR1 and CDR2 (germline): MGHRA, YSYEKL. For the CDR3, the DNA is TGCGCCAGCAGCCAACCACCCGGCGGGGAGCTGTTTTTT. Its translation is CASSQPPGGELFF.

This clonotype was counted only a few times. The chain couples TRBV24-1 to TRBJ2-1; D not certain. CDR1 and CDR2 from the germline V gene are KGHDR and SFDVKD. CDR3 length: 16 residues. V was trimmed by 4 bases and J by 6 bases, leaving 18 bases between them. The CDR3 reads CATSDQTPTGRNEQFF. CDR3 nucleotide sequence: TGTGCCACCAGTGACCAAACTCCCACCGGGCGCAATGAGCAGTTCTTC.

This clonotype is labeled large. V and J are TRBV2 and TRBJ1-3; D is ambiguous. The CDR3 has 12 amino acids. V dropped 6 bases and J dropped 0 bases, with 3 bases sitting between them. Germline lookup yields CDR1 SNHLY and CDR2 FYNNEI. CDR3 in DNA: TGTGCCAGCAGGATCTCTGGAAACACCATATATTTT. Its translation is CASRISGNTIYF. The full variable domain, with the rest looked up from reference TRBV2 and TRBJ1-3, is EPEVTQTPSHQVTQMGQEVILRCVPISNHLYFYWYRQILGQKVEFLVSFYNNEISEKSEIFDDQFSVERPDGSNFTLKIRSTKLEDSAMYFCASRISGNTIYFGEGSWLTVV.

This clonotype was seen many times. V is TRBV7-2 and J is TRBJ1-2, with 10 bases fitting TRBD1. Per germline, CDR1 SGHTA and CDR2 FQGNSA. CDR3 length: 15 amino acids. The V and J ends lost 5 bases and 5 bases, in that order; junction bases with no gene match: 8. For the CDR3, the DNA is TGTGCCAGCAGCATTAACCCGGGACAGGGGTATGGCTACACCTTC. It specifies CASSINPGQGYGYTF.

This clonotype was detected ten times or more. The chain couples TRBV20-1 to TRBJ2-1; 7 bases fit TRBD2. V shed 5 bases, J shed 2 bases, and the junction held 3 bases outside the gene matches. The length of the CDR3 is 13 residues. From germline, CDR1 is DFQATT and CDR2 SNEGSKA (reference sequence). CDR3 DNA: TGCAGTGCTCCACTAGCGACCTACAATGAGCAGTTCTTC. Protein sequence: CSAPLATYNEQFF.

This clonotype was counted ten times or more. The chain links TRBV5-1 to TRBJ2-1; no reliable D call. The germline gives CDR1 SGHRS, CDR2 YFSETQ. V shed 4 bases and J shed 8 bases, with 10 bases lying between them. CDR3 length: 12 amino acids. CDR3 amino acids: CASSPLAHEQFF. CDR3 in DNA: TGCGCCAGCAGCCCGTTGGCTCATGAGCAGTTCTTC.

This clonotype was picked up many times. The genes are TRBV19 and TRBJ1-5, with 7 bases fitting TRBD1. The CDR3 contains 13 residues. Trimming at V came to 4 bases and at J to 6 bases, leaving 3 bases not matched to a gene. The germline CDR1 and CDR2 sequences are LNHDA and SQIVND (reference sequence). This chain's CDR3 is CASSRDRVQPQHF. CDR3 bases: TGTGCCAGTAGTAGAGACAGGGTTCAGCCCCAGCATTTT.

The chain is built from TRBV29-1 and TRBJ2-3; TRBD1 is a possible D gene (6 bases). The CDR3 runs to 14 residues. Trimming stripped 8 bases from V and 3 bases from J, with 18 bases between. Germline CDR1 reads SQVTM; CDR2 reads ANQGSEA. The CDR3 sequence: CSTALVQGTDTQYF. CDR3 in DNA: TGCAGCACTGCTTTGGTGCAGGGGACAGATACGCAGTATTTT.

The chain uses TRBV4-1 and TRBJ1-4; tentative D call: TRBD1 (6 bases). The V end lost 4 bases, the J end lost 7 bases, and 25 bases lay between the germline ends. The germline V gene has CDR1 MGHRA and CDR2 YSYEKL. The CDR3 is made up of 18 amino acids. The CDR3 DNA reads TGCGCCAGCAGCCTAGGCTGGTCGGGGCGGGGGGCGCTTGAAAAACTGTTTTTT. This gives the protein CASSLGWSGRGALEKLFF.

The rearrangement uses TRBV20-1 and TRBJ1-1; maybe TRBD1 (5 bases). Germline V CDR1 and CDR2: DFQATT, SNEGSKA (reference sequence). The length of the CDR3 is 15 residues. V was pared by 0 bases and J by 0 bases, with 11 bases between. CDR3 sequence: CSARDLDSMNTEAFF. The DNA of the CDR3 is TGCAGTGCTAGAGATCTCGACAGCATGAACACTGAAGCTTTCTTT.

The J gene is TRBJ2-7, the V gene TRBV29-1; TRBD2 matches 8 bases. J gave up 4 bases and V 7 bases, and 12 bases lay outside the gene matches. CDR3 length: 14 amino acids. Per the germline V gene, CDR1 is SQVTM and CDR2 is ANQGSEA. The CDR3 here is CSASGGGKGYEQYF. DNA of the CDR3: TGCAGCGCCTCGGGCGGGGGGAAGGGGTACGAGCAGTACTTC.

This clonotype showed up just a few times. J is TRBJ2-7 and V is TRBV20-1; 7 bases are shared with TRBD2. The V segment lost 1 base and the J segment 0 bases; nucleotides outside the gene matches: 6. This CDR3 has 15 amino acids. CDR1 and CDR2 (germline): DFQATT, SNEGSKA (reference sequence). The CDR3 sequence is CSARGAGWGSYEQYF. The CDR3 bases are TGCAGTGCTAGAGGAGCGGGATGGGGCTCCTACGAGCAGTACTTC.

J is TRBJ2-5 and V is TRBV6-6; 11 positions match TRBD2. Germline assignment: CDR1 MNHNY and CDR2 SVGAGI (reference sequence). This CDR3 has 13 residues. Losses at the gene ends were 11 bases for V and 5 bases for J; bases not matched to a gene: 7. The CDR3 DNA is TGTGCCGGGCGGACTAGCGGGTATGAGACCCAGTACTTC. It yields the protein CAGRTSGYETQYF.

This clonotype has ten or more counts. The chain employs TRBV7-2 and TRBJ2-3, with a weak D call TRBD2 (6 bases). The CDR3 loop spans 15 amino acids. Germline CDR1 and CDR2: SGHTA and FQGNSA. Trimming stripped 3 bases from V and 2 bases from J, with 12 bases between. CDR3: CASSLFRGITDTQYF. The CDR3, as DNA: TGTGCCAGCAGCTTGTTCCGCGGGATCACAGATACGCAGTATTTT.

In the case of this clonotype: One junction end disagrees with the germline gene, perhaps due to a read error. V and J are TRBV20-1 and TRBJ2-1, with 10 bases identical to TRBD2. This CDR3 region has 16 residues. CDR1 is DFQATT, CDR2 SNEGSKA, per germline (reference sequence). The CDR3 reads CSARDILAGVGNEQFF. The CDR3 DNA follows: TGCAGCGCTAGAGATATCCTAGCGGGGGTCGGGAATGAGCAGTTCTTC.

Comments on this clonotype: The final CDR3 position lacks the conserved phenylalanine or tryptophan, pointing to a likely read error. Because the CDR3's place on the DNA is in doubt, the DNA is left out and the CDR3 is given as listed by TCRdb. The rearrangement joins TRBV19 to TRBJ1-1; the D call of TRBD1 is as the table states it, not checked on the DNA. The CDR3 is 8 residues long, counting both termini. CDR1 and CDR2 (germline): LNHDA, SQIVND (reference sequence). The CDR3 region is CASSSTGT.

The chain recombines TRBV2 with TRBJ1-4, with a possible D match to TRBD1 (5 bases). CDR1 is SNHLY and CDR2 is FYNNEI in the germline V gene. The V and J ends lost 6 bases and 8 bases respectively, with 13 bases between them. The CDR3 covers 13 residues. The CDR3 is CASSWDVSEKLFF. The CDR3, as DNA: TGTGCCAGCAGCTGGGACGTTTCCGAAAAACTGTTTTTT. Full variable domain (outside the CDR3, taken from reference TRBV2 and TRBJ1-4): EPEVTQTPSHQVTQMGQEVILRCVPISNHLYFYWYRQILGQKVEFLVSFYNNEISEKSEIFDDQFSVERPDGSNFTLKIRSTKLEDSAMYFCASSWDVSEKLFFGSGTQLSVL.

The genes are TRBV18 and TRBJ1-1, with 7 bases matching TRBD1. The CDR3 totals 14 residues. Trimming took 3 bases from V and 3 from J; bases not matched to a gene: 4. Per germline, CDR1 KGHSH and CDR2 LQKENI. The CDR3 here is CASSPTGRDTEAFF. CDR3 in DNA: TGTGCCAGCTCACCGACAGGGCGGGACACTGAAGCTTTCTTT. Full variable domain (missing parts from reference TRBV18 and TRBJ1-1): NAGVMQNPRHLVRRRGQEARLRCSPMKGHSHVYWYRQLPEEGLKFMVYLQKENIIDESGMPKERFSAEFPKEGPSILRIQQVVRGDSAAYFCASSPTGRDTEAFFGQGTRLTVV.

The rearrangement links TRBV2 to TRBJ1-5; no reliable D call. The CDR3 is 12 amino acids. The V gene's germline CDR1 is SNHLY and CDR2 FYNNEI. The V end was cut by 2 bases, the J end by 6 bases, with 5 bases between. Here the CDR3 DNA reads TGTGCCAGCAGTGAATCGATTCAGCCCCAGCATTTT. It encodes CASSESIQPQHF.

Concerning this clonotype itself: The CDR3 end shows no conserved phenylalanine or tryptophan, and so a read error is likely. This chain uses TRBV19 with TRBJ1-5, with 7 bases lining up with TRBD1. This CDR3 comprises 14 residues. In germline, CDR1 is LNHDA, CDR2 SQIVND (reference sequence). This CDR3 is CATARGGSNQPQHL. CDR3 DNA: TGTGCCACCGCCAGGGGGGGAAGCAATCAGCCACAGCATCTT.